Shown below are 12 T cell receptor beta chains from a single sample sequenced in a study of identical twins. TCRdb redid the calling of the 5' RACE reads with MiXCR, one entry per CDR3 protein. The profile shows over 600,000 distinct CDR3 sequences, 21% of them singletons. This sample was shared with a second study, whose subject was T cells expressing NK-cell markers.

The sample comprised PBMCs. The source is a woman aged 18-29 years in good health.

This clonotype was picked up many times. The DNA for the CDR3 is TGTGCCACCCGCCTAGACAGACACTATGGCTACACCTTC. Its translation: CATRLDRHYGYTF. The chain employs TRBV6-1 and TRBJ1-2; D is possibly TRBD1 (5 bases). Trimming cost V 10 bases and J 3 bases, with 15 bases left between them. Germline V gene sequence: CDR1 MNHNS, CDR2 SASEGT. CDR3 length: 13 residues.

The chain is built from TRBV10-1 and TRBJ1-2; D perhaps matches TRBD1 (5 bases). The CDR3 loop spans 15 amino acids. Germline assignment: CDR1 WNHNN and CDR2 SYGVQD (reference sequence). The V end was cut by 3 bases, the J end by 2 bases, with 13 bases between. The CDR3 nucleotides read TGCGCCAGCAGTGAAAGCGGGGCGACCAACTATGGCTACACCTTC. It specifies CASSESGATNYGYTF.

This clonotype was observed a few times. V and J are TRBV20-1 and TRBJ2-3, with TRBD2 identical over 7 bases. The CDR3 consists of 14 residues. Losses at the gene ends were 3 bases for V and 4 bases for J; bases not matched to a gene: 7. CDR1 is DFQATT, CDR2 SNEGSKA, per germline (reference sequence). The CDR3, as DNA: TGCAGTGCTAGTTTCGGCGGGAGCTCAGATACGCAGTATTTT. This gives the protein CSASFGGSSDTQYF.

The chain uses TRBV25-1 and TRBJ2-5; D gene unclear. This CDR3 is 13 amino acids long. Trimming shortened V by 3 bases and J by 2 bases, and 7 bases separated the two germline ends. CDR1 is MGHDK and CDR2 is SYGVNS in the germline V gene. Written as DNA, the CDR3 is TGTGCCAGCAGTGATCAACAGCAAGAGACCCAGTACTTC. Its translation is CASSDQQQETQYF.

The chain has TRBV9 and TRBJ2-3; D may be TRBD1 (5 bases). Germline CDR1 reads SGDLS; CDR2 reads YYNGEE. V shed 0 bases and J shed 3 bases, with 14 bases lying between them. The CDR3 covers 16 residues. This CDR3 reads CASSVDAIGVTDTQYF. Written as DNA, the CDR3 is TGTGCCAGCAGCGTAGATGCGATAGGGGTTACAGATACGCAGTATTTT.

The V gene is TRBV11-2, the J gene TRBJ2-7; 10 nucleotides match TRBD2. This CDR3 contains 15 residues. Germline CDR1 reads SGHAT; CDR2 reads FQNNGV. The trim removed 5 bases at V and 6 bases at J, leaving 10 bases unmatched. Here the CDR3 reads CASSQMDRTSGEQYF. The CDR3 nucleotides are TGTGCCAGCAGCCAGATGGATCGGACTAGCGGCGAGCAGTACTTC.

This clonotype was counted a few times. The rearrangement uses TRBV12-3 or TRBV12-4 and TRBJ1-2, with D unclear. The CDR3 runs 15 residues. V gave up 3 bases and J gave up 3 bases, with 14 bases separating them. The CDR3 bases are TGTGCCAGCAGTTTGCATTCTAGGGCAGACTATGGCTACACCTTC. Its protein is CASSLHSRADYGYTF.

There are a few counts of this clonotype. The chain is built from TRBV5-1 and TRBJ2-3; D remains unclear. Germline V gives CDR1 SGHRS, CDR2 YFSETQ. The CDR3 extends over 12 amino acids. Between the trimmed V and J ends, which lost 2 bases and 7 bases, there was a span of 8 bases. The CDR3 protein is CASSFKEHTQYF. The CDR3 DNA reads as TGCGCCAGCAGCTTTAAAGAACATACGCAGTATTTT.

J is TRBJ2-1 and V is TRBV5-1, with 8 nucleotides matching TRBD2. V lost 2 bases, J lost 5 bases, and 9 bases stayed unmatched. CDR1 SGHRS and CDR2 YFSETQ come from the germline V gene. The CDR3 is made up of 16 amino acids. The CDR3 region has the DNA TGCGCCAGCAGCTTACGAAGCGGGGGAACTAACAATGAGCAGTTCTTC. Translating gives CASSLRSGGTNNEQFF. Looking up the rest from reference TRBV5-1 and TRBJ2-1 gives the full variable domain: KAGVTQTPRYLIKTRGQQVTLSCSPISGHRSVSWYQQTPGQGLQFLFEYFSETQRNKGNFPGRFSGRQFSNSRSEMNVSTLELGDSALYLCASSLRSGGTNNEQFFGPGTRLTVL.

The chain couples TRBV3-1 to TRBJ2-1, with 12 bases matching TRBD2. CDR1 LGHDT and CDR2 YNNKEL come from the germline V gene (reference sequence). CDR3 length equals 18 residues. V shed 4 bases, J shed 5 bases, and the junction held 12 bases outside the gene matches. Here the CDR3 reads CASSRVDRTSGDHNEQFF. CDR3 DNA: TGTGCCAGCAGCCGCGTTGATCGGACTAGCGGGGACCACAATGAGCAGTTCTTC.

This clonotype was seen repeatedly, ten times or more. The chain recombines TRBV12-3 or TRBV12-4 with TRBJ2-3, with D unresolved. This CDR3 contains 14 residues. V was clipped by 6 bases and J by 6 bases, with 16 bases between them. In nucleotides, the CDR3 is TGTGCCAGCAGCTATTTCACTTTGGCGGATACGCAGTATTTT. Encoded protein: CASSYFTLADTQYF.

The V and J genes are TRBV15 and TRBJ2-2; D gene uncertain. V gave up 0 bases and J gave up 6 bases, with 14 bases separating them. Germline V gene sequence: CDR1 LNHNV, CDR2 YYDKDF (reference sequence). The CDR3 extends over 16 amino acids. CDR3 loop: CATSRDLGPSSGELFF. CDR3 coding DNA: TGTGCCACCAGCAGAGATCTTGGACCCAGCTCCGGGGAGCTGTTTTTT.